Each of the 29 T cell receptor beta chains below was sequenced from the same sample in a study of human T cells and chemical hapten exposure. Time point defined: patch test 2, 6 weeks after DPC sensitization. Treatment of the sample: therapeutic diphenylcyclopropenone sensitization with weekly scalp DPC. Using its own MiXCR run on the RACE reads, TCRdb lists one record per CDR3 protein. The table shows tens of thousands of distinct CDR3 sequences, with 10% occurring only once. The sequences come from whole blood, collected in connection with sensitization to the hapten diphenylcyclopropenone (DPC). The receptors shown here come from a woman in her 50s with alopecia areata. Some clones in this sample may be carry-over from other donors' samples.

This clonotype came up a few times. This chain joins TRBV30 and TRBJ2-7, with 13 bases identical to TRBD2. The CDR3 consists of 15 residues. The germline V gene encodes CDR1 GTSNPN and CDR2 SVGIG (reference sequence). Trimming at V came to 4 bases and at J to 5 bases, leaving 8 bases not matched to a gene. CDR3 DNA: TGTGCCTGGACTACTGGGACTAGCGGGGCCGACGAGCAGTACTTC. Its protein product is CAWTTGTSGADEQYF.

This clonotype was picked up a small number of times. The gene calls are TRBV5-1 and TRBJ1-1, with a tentative D call TRBD1 (6 bases). The CDR3 has 14 residues. Trimming removed 0 bases at V and 0 bases at J, with 6 bases between. Germline values: CDR1 SGHRS, CDR2 YFSETQ. The DNA for the CDR3 is TGCGCCAGCAGCTTGGGGGGGCTGAACACTGAAGCTTTCTTT. Translating gives CASSLGGLNTEAFF.

The J gene is TRBJ2-2, the V gene TRBV10-3; 7 bases map to TRBD1. Germline V CDR1 and CDR2: ENHRY, SYGVKD. This CDR3 is 12 amino acids long. V lost 8 bases to trimming and J lost 9 bases; unmatched junction nucleotides: 6. The CDR3 DNA follows: TGTGCCATCGGCACAGGGGAATGGGAGCTGTTTTTT. This encodes CAIGTGEWELFF.

This chain uses TRBV10-3 with TRBJ2-7; D not resolved. The CDR3 is 12 residues long. Trimming took off 2 bases at V and 2 bases at J, with 4 bases between the two ends. CDR1 and CDR2 (germline): ENHRY, SYGVKD. The CDR3 DNA follows: TGTGCCATCAGTGAGACGCCCTACGAGCAGTACTTC. Amino acids: CAISETPYEQYF.

This clonotype has at least ten counts. This chain joins TRBV11-2 and TRBJ2-3; 8 bases agree with TRBD1. The CDR3 totals 17 residues. CDR1 and CDR2 (germline): SGHAT, FQNNGV. J was trimmed by 6 bases and V by 6 bases; bases with no gene match: 17. The CDR3 DNA follows: TGTGCCAGCAGGGGGCTCAGGGGGCCGACCTGGATCGATACGCAGTATTTT. Amino acids: CASRGLRGPTWIDTQYF.

This clonotype was detected a few times. The chain joins TRBV7-9 to TRBJ2-3, with D unclear. The germline CDR1 and CDR2 sequences are SEHNR and FQNEAQ (reference sequence). The CDR3 contains 10 residues. V lost 8 bases and J lost 1, with 1 base in between. This CDR3 is CASGTDTQYF. The CDR3 coding sequence is TGTGCCAGCGGCACAGATACGCAGTATTTT.

In its sample, this clonotype was seen many times. The chain has TRBV5-5 and TRBJ2-2, with TRBD2 matching 12 bases. The CDR3 contains 16 residues. J gave up 0 bases and V 4 bases, and 1 base lay outside the gene matches. From germline, CDR1 is SGHKS and CDR2 YYEKEE (reference sequence). The CDR3, as DNA: TGTGCCAGCAGCCCTAGCGGGAGGGCGAACACCGGGGAGCTGTTTTTT. Protein: CASSPSGRANTGELFF. The full variable domain, its missing parts supplied by reference TRBV5-5 and TRBJ2-2, is DAGVTQSPTHLIKTRGQQVTLRCSPISGHKSVSWYQQVLGQGPQFIFQYYEKEERGRGNFPDRFSARQFPNYSSELNVNALLLGDSALYLCASSPSGRANTGELFFGEGSRLTVL.

This clonotype has only a few counts. V and J are TRBV20-1 and TRBJ2-7, with D hard to call. Germline assignment: CDR1 DFQATT and CDR2 SNEGSKA (reference sequence). Trimming removed 4 bases at V and 0 bases at J, with 7 bases between. The CDR3 length is 12 residues. CDR3 sequence: CSATPDSYEQYF. As DNA, the CDR3 is TGCAGTGCTACTCCGGACTCCTACGAGCAGTACTTC.

V and J are TRBV20-1 and TRBJ2-5; 10 bases map to TRBD2. This CDR3 has 17 amino acids. V lost 2 bases, J lost 4 bases, and 13 bases stayed unmatched. The germline V gene has CDR1 DFQATT and CDR2 SNEGSKA (reference sequence). The CDR3, as DNA: TGCAGTGCTAGAATATTGTCTAGCGGGAGAGGCAGAGAGACCCAGTACTTC. Translation gives CSARILSSGRGRETQYF.

This clonotype was recorded many times. V usage is TRBV20-1 and J usage is TRBJ2-7; no definite D call. The CDR3 consists of 15 residues. The germline V gene has CDR1 DFQATT and CDR2 SNEGSKA (reference sequence). The V and J ends lost 1 base and 4 bases respectively, with 17 bases between them. CDR3 DNA sequence: TGCAGTGCTAGAGGCCCCTGGTTGGAGCCATACGAGCAGTACTTC. Residues: CSARGPWLEPYEQYF.

The chain links TRBV19 to TRBJ2-7; 11 positions agree with TRBD1. V lost 6 bases, J lost 6 bases, and 1 base stayed unmatched. The CDR3 consists of 12 residues. Germline V gene data show CDR1 as LNHDA and CDR2 as SQIVND (reference sequence). CDR3 sequence reads: CASRDRGPEQYF. In DNA, the CDR3 is TGTGCCAGTAGGGACAGGGGGCCCGAGCAGTACTTC.

For this clonotype: A much larger clonotype is one base distant, so this may be a read error. J is TRBJ2-3 and V is TRBV7-8; D may be TRBD1 (5 bases). The DNA end favors TRBJ1-5, so the J call may be wrong. The CDR3 contains 17 residues. Germline V gives CDR1 SGHVS, CDR2 FQNEAQ. The CDR3 DNA reads TGTGCCAGCAGCTTAAGGGTTCGTGGTGGGGGTCCCCGTACGCAGCATTTT. It codes for CASSLRVRGGGPRTQHF.

This clonotype has at least ten counts. The chain carries TRBV12-3 or TRBV12-4 and TRBJ2-2; D is unclear. Trimming took 5 bases from V and 1 from J, leaving 8 bases between them. The CDR3 length is 14 residues. The CDR3 DNA reads as TGTGCCAGCAGTCTAGGGATGAACACCGGGGAGCTGTTTTTT. It codes for CASSLGMNTGELFF.

The chain recombines TRBV6-2 or TRBV6-3 with TRBJ2-4; TRBD1 agrees at 9 bases. CDR1 and CDR2 from the germline V gene are MNHEY and SVGEGT. The CDR3 loop spans 15 amino acids. Germline trimming cut 7 bases from V and 6 bases from J; bases unmatched to any gene: 10. CDR3 nucleotides: TGTGCCAGCACCCCAGACGGACAGGGGAGAAACATTCAGTACTTC. Encoded protein: CASTPDGQGRNIQYF.

This chain joins TRBV23-1 and TRBJ2-3; TRBD2 is a possible D gene (5 bases). TRBV23-1 is reported as an ORF; its role is uncertain. V shed 7 bases and J shed 9 bases, with 20 bases lying between them. The CDR3 is 14 residues long. The CDR3 DNA is TGCGCCAGCATACATAGCGCGATACGAGTAACGCAGTATTTT. The encoded protein is CASIHSAIRVTQYF.

The CDR3 here is CSARRLASYNEQFF. As DNA, the CDR3 is TGCAGTGCCCGAAGACTAGCATCCTACAATGAGCAGTTCTTC. The rearrangement links TRBV20-1 to TRBJ2-1; 7 bases map to TRBD2. The V segment lost 6 bases and the J segment 1 base; nucleotides outside the gene matches: 6. CDR3 length: 14 amino acids. In germline, CDR1 is DFQATT, CDR2 SNEGSKA (reference sequence).

This clonotype has more than one count but fewer than ten. V and J are TRBV9 and TRBJ2-3; no clear D. CDR1 and CDR2 from the germline V gene are SGDLS and YYNGEE. This CDR3 comprises 14 residues. V was shortened by 3 bases and J by 5 bases, with 13 bases between the two germline ends. The CDR3 region has the DNA TGTGCCAGCAGCGCTAACGTACAACTAGATACGCAGTATTTT. Encoded protein: CASSANVQLDTQYF. Supplemented by reference TRBV9 and TRBJ2-3, the full variable domain reads DSGVTQTPKHLITATGQRVTLRCSPRSGDLSVYWYQQSLDQGLQFLIQYYNGEERAKGNILERFSAQQFPDLHSELNLSSLELGDSALYFCASSANVQLDTQYFGPGTRLTVL.

This clonotype was counted at least ten times. The chain couples TRBV29-1 to TRBJ2-6, with D hard to call. There are 15 residues in the CDR3. Trimming cost V 5 bases and J 3 bases, with 14 bases left between them. Germline assignment: CDR1 SQVTM and CDR2 ANQGSEA. The CDR3 DNA reads as TGCAGCGTTCCCATAAGGGCTGGTGGGGCCAACGTCCTGACTTTC. Translation: CSVPIRAGGANVLTF.

This clonotype was observed a few times. J is TRBJ2-3 and V is TRBV3-1, with 10 bases that match TRBD2. CDR1 is LGHDT, CDR2 YNNKEL, per germline (reference sequence). V lost 0 bases to trimming and J lost 5 bases; unmatched junction nucleotides: 8. The CDR3 has 17 residues. CDR3 nucleotide sequence: TGTGCCAGCAGCCAAGAGCGAGCGGGAGGGCCTGGAGATACGCAGTATTTT. The encoded protein is CASSQERAGGPGDTQYF.

This clonotype was counted at least ten times. The chain employs TRBV11-2 and TRBJ2-7, with TRBD2 matching 7 bases. The CDR3 sequence is 15 residues long. Germline CDR1 and CDR2: SGHAT and FQNNGV. With V trimmed by 1 base and J by 0 bases, 3 bases remained unmatched. CDR3 in DNA: TGTGCCAGCAGCTTAGGGCTAGCGGTCTCCTACGAGCAGTACTTC. Translation: CASSLGLAVSYEQYF.

This clonotype was seen repeatedly, ten times or more. V and J are TRBV7-9 and TRBJ1-1; perhaps TRBD1 as D (5 bases). CDR3 length equals 15 residues. V shed 5 bases and J shed 1 base, with 14 bases lying between them. Germline assignment: CDR1 SEHNR and CDR2 FQNEAQ (reference sequence). The CDR3 coding sequence is TGTGCCAGCAGCCCGGGACTGCGGAGGAACACTGAAGCTTTCTTT. Protein sequence: CASSPGLRRNTEAFF.

This clonotype was detected only a few times. The chain uses TRBV7-2 and TRBJ2-7; D perhaps matches TRBD1 (5 bases). This CDR3 spans 14 amino acids. The ends were cut back, 5 bases at V and 3 bases at J, with 14 bases in the middle. Germline lookup yields CDR1 SGHTA and CDR2 FQGNSA. The CDR3 DNA sequence: TGTGCCAGCAGCCATGTCGGACAACACTACGAGCAGTACTTC. Translation gives CASSHVGQHYEQYF.

This clonotype was observed many times. The chain employs TRBV11-2 and TRBJ2-7, with 9 bases aligning to TRBD2. The CDR3 covers 13 residues. CDR1 SGHAT and CDR2 FQNNGV come from the germline V gene. V trimming: 4 bases; J trimming: 5 bases; junction bases outside the gene matches: 3. CDR3: CASSSSGIHEQYF. CDR3 DNA sequence: TGTGCCAGCAGCTCTAGCGGGATCCACGAGCAGTACTTC.

This clonotype was seen repeatedly, ten times or more. The chain employs TRBV3-1 and TRBJ1-2; D remains ambiguous. Germline V gives CDR1 LGHDT, CDR2 YNNKEL (reference sequence). This CDR3 is built from 16 residues. The V end lost 2 bases, the J end lost 0 bases, and 13 bases lay between the germline ends. The CDR3 coding sequence is TGTGCCAGCAGCCAATTATCAACGGAAGCTAACTATGGCTACACCTTC. Its translation is CASSQLSTEANYGYTF.

This clonotype was seen many times. The chain links TRBV29-1 to TRBJ2-1; 10 nucleotides line up with TRBD2. Trimming took 4 bases from V and 10 from J; bases not matched to a gene: 7. This CDR3 region has 13 residues. Germline values: CDR1 SQVTM, CDR2 ANQGSEA. This CDR3 is CSVVSGRAGEQFF. The CDR3 region has the DNA TGCAGCGTTGTCAGCGGGAGGGCCGGGGAGCAGTTCTTC.

The chain couples TRBV2 to TRBJ1-5; perhaps TRBD1 as D (5 bases). This CDR3 is 13 amino acids long. Looked up from germline, CDR1 is SNHLY and CDR2 is FYNNEI. V lost 6 bases, J lost 7 bases, and 13 bases lay in between. Here the CDR3 DNA reads TGTGCCAGCAGGCGGGACCCGATGCAGCCCCAGCATTTT. Translating gives CASRRDPMQPQHF.

There are many counts of this clonotype. The chain employs TRBV6-2 or TRBV6-3 and TRBJ2-4; TRBD2 aligns across 11 bases. Losses at the gene ends were 6 bases for V and 10 bases for J; bases not matched to a gene: 11. The germline V gene has CDR1 MNHEY and CDR2 SVGEGT. This CDR3 has 15 amino acids. The CDR3: CASSPGTSGFGIQYF. CDR3 nucleotides: TGTGCCAGCAGCCCGGGGACTAGCGGCTTTGGGATTCAGTACTTC.

The chain combines TRBV3-1 with TRBJ2-2, with D unresolved. Trimming pared 4 bases from V and 6 bases from J, leaving 12 bases between. CDR1 and CDR2 from the germline V gene are LGHDT and YNNKEL (reference sequence). The CDR3 contains 14 residues. Here the CDR3 reads CASSPPVLAGELFF. Here the CDR3 DNA reads TGTGCCAGCAGCCCCCCGGTTCTAGCCGGGGAGCTGTTTTTT. Full variable domain (remainder filled in from reference TRBV3-1 and TRBJ2-2): DTAVSQTPKYLVTQMGNDKSIKCEQNLGHDTMYWYKQDSKKFLKIMFSYNNKELIINETVPNRFSPKSPDKAHLNLHINSLELGDSAVYFCASSPPVLAGELFFGEGSRLTVL.

At least ten counts were recorded for this clonotype. The genes are TRBV15 and TRBJ2-3, with TRBD1 matching over 8 bases. V was clipped by 4 bases and J by 1 base; unmatched bases: 7. Germline CDR1 is LNHNV and CDR2 is YYDKDF (reference sequence). The CDR3 contains 16 residues. The CDR3, as DNA: TGTGCCACCAGCAACGACCAGGGGGCCCGCACAGATACGCAGTATTTT. The encoded protein is CATSNDQGARTDTQYF.